These 20 T cell receptor beta chains were sequenced from one sample in a study of CD8 T cells in Susac syndrome. Roughly 0.45 to 1 ug RNA was reverse transcribed with random hexamers. TCRdb reprocessed the immunoSEQ multiplex PCR reads via MiXCR and lists one record per CDR3 protein. The data hold 150,000 to 200,000 distinct CDR3 sequences, with roughly 90% observed a single time. Sequencing used CD4+ T cells from PBMCs. These TCRs come from a human donor with Susac syndrome.

This clonotype showed up just once. The genes are TRBV14 and TRBJ1-1, with 12 bases fitting TRBD1. With V trimmed by 1 base and J by 11 bases, 11 bases remained unmatched. The CDR3 length is 16 residues. Germline CDR1 is SGHDN and CDR2 is FVKESK. The CDR3 here is CASSQVSIGTGGLAFF. CDR3 nucleotide sequence: TGTGCCAGCAGCCAAGTCTCCATCGGGACAGGGGGCCTCGCTTTCTTT.

The V gene is TRBV29-1, the J gene TRBJ2-1, with D perhaps TRBD2 (5 bases). The CDR3 loop spans 14 amino acids. CDR1 and CDR2 (germline): SQVTM, ANQGSEA. Trimming shortened V by 6 bases and J by 8 bases, and 20 bases separated the two germline ends. CDR3 residues: CSVTKHTGNDEQFF. The CDR3 DNA is TGCAGCGTAACGAAGCATACGGGAAACGATGAGCAGTTCTTC.

Here the CDR3 reads CASSSPDRSSYEQYF. In DNA, the CDR3 is TGCGCCAGCAGCTCCCCGGACAGGAGCTCCTACGAGCAGTACTTC. The V and J genes are TRBV5-1 and TRBJ2-7; 7 bases line up with TRBD1. The CDR3 spans 15 residues. V gave up 3 bases and J gave up 0 bases; unmatched junction bases: 6. Germline loops: CDR1 SGHRS, CDR2 YFSETQ. Together with reference TRBV5-1 and TRBJ2-7, the CDR3 gives the full variable domain: KAGVTQTPRYLIKTRGQQVTLSCSPISGHRSVSWYQQTPGQGLQFLFEYFSETQRNKGNFPGRFSGRQFSNSRSEMNVSTLELGDSALYLCASSSPDRSSYEQYFGPGTRLTVT.

This chain uses TRBV7-9 with TRBJ1-6; 7 positions match TRBD1. CDR3 length: 14 amino acids. Germline CDR1 reads SEHNR; CDR2 reads FQNEAQ (reference sequence). Trimming cost V 7 bases and J 7 bases; bases outside gene matches: 7. As DNA, the CDR3 is TGTGCCAGCACCACCGGGACAGCCAATTCACCCCTCCACTTT. It yields the protein CASTTGTANSPLHF.

The V gene is TRBV20-1, the J gene TRBJ1-5; D remains ambiguous. The CDR3 is 14 amino acids. V was cut by 0 bases and J by 4 bases, with 10 bases left in between. From germline, CDR1 is DFQATT and CDR2 SNEGSKA (reference sequence). CDR3 bases: TGCAGTGCTAGAGACAAAGATTGGAATCAGCCCCAGCATTTT. It translates to CSARDKDWNQPQHF.

This clonotype was found once. CDR3 DNA sequence: TGTGCCAGCAGCCAATATGGACAGACTGGCTACACCTTC. It yields the protein CASSQYGQTGYTF. The rearrangement uses TRBV14 and TRBJ1-2; D may be TRBD1 (6 bases). CDR3 length: 13 amino acids. The germline gives CDR1 SGHDN, CDR2 FVKESK. The ends were cut back, 2 bases at V and 7 bases at J, with 11 bases in the middle.

The chain carries TRBV29-1 and TRBJ2-3; 9 bases fit TRBD1. Germline lookup yields CDR1 SQVTM and CDR2 ANQGSEA. The CDR3 contains 13 residues. The trim removed 2 bases at V and 9 bases at J, leaving 6 bases unmatched. The CDR3 protein is CSVEIYDRGTQYF. In DNA, the CDR3 is TGCAGCGTTGAAATCTACGACAGGGGGACGCAGTATTTT.

This clonotype was recorded once. The chain employs TRBV30 and TRBJ1-1; D unclear. The CDR3 sequence is 15 residues long. The germline gives CDR1 GTSNPN, CDR2 SVGIG (reference sequence). V was clipped by 0 bases and J by 0 bases, with 11 bases between them. The CDR3 bases are TGTGCCTGGAGTGTAGTTGCAATAATGAACACTGAAGCTTTCTTT. Amino acid sequence: CAWSVVAIMNTEAFF.

V and J are TRBV29-1 and TRBJ2-1; D may be TRBD1 or TRBD2 (6 bases each). This CDR3 spans 14 amino acids. V lost 6 bases to trimming and J lost 3 bases, with 15 bases between them. Germline V gene sequence: CDR1 SQVTM, CDR2 ANQGSEA. In DNA form, the CDR3 reads TGCAGCGTCGCCGGTGAGGGGGGCTACAATGAGCAGTTCTTC. This gives the protein CSVAGEGGYNEQFF.

CDR3 in DNA: TGTGCCAGCAGCTTCACAGGGATCCGGAACTATGGCTACACCTTC. It is translated as CASSFTGIRNYGYTF. The chain has TRBV7-9 and TRBJ1-2; possibly TRBD1 for D (6 bases). Trimming pared 3 bases from V and 2 bases from J, leaving 13 bases between. Looked up from germline, CDR1 is SEHNR and CDR2 is FQNEAQ (reference sequence). The CDR3 totals 15 residues.

This chain links TRBV12-5 with TRBJ1-5; D is unresolved. The CDR3 runs to 14 residues. Trimming cost V 1 base and J 5 bases, with 9 bases left between them. Per germline, CDR1 LGHNT and CDR2 FRNRAP. Here the CDR3 DNA reads TGTGCTAGTGGTTTGGATGCTCGAGATCAGCCCCAGCATTTT. Its translation is CASGLDARDQPQHF.

This chain connects TRBV20-1 to TRBJ1-5; D call uncertain. This CDR3 spans 14 amino acids. V was cut by 3 bases and J by 1 base, with 10 bases left in between. From germline, CDR1 is DFQATT and CDR2 SNEGSKA (reference sequence). CDR3 protein: CSASTHGSNQPQHF. The CDR3 coding sequence is TGCAGTGCTAGTACTCATGGGAGCAATCAGCCCCAGCATTTT.

The gene calls are TRBV19 and TRBJ2-7; either TRBD1 or TRBD2 may supply D (6 bases each). The V and J ends lost 3 bases and 6 bases respectively, with 18 bases between them. There are 15 residues in the CDR3. CDR1 and CDR2 (germline): LNHDA, SQIVND (reference sequence). The chain's CDR3 is CASSIGGHPVPEQYF. Written as DNA, the CDR3 is TGTGCCAGTAGTATCGGGGGACATCCAGTCCCCGAGCAGTACTTC.

This clonotype has a handful of counts. V is TRBV7-9 and J is TRBJ2-7; 11 positions agree with TRBD2. The length of the CDR3 is 16 residues. CDR1 and CDR2 (germline): SEHNR, FQNEAQ (reference sequence). V trimming: 0 bases; J trimming: 4 bases; junction bases outside the gene matches: 5. The CDR3 nucleotides are TGTGCCAGCAGCTTAGCTGCCGGGACTAGCGGATACGAGCAGTACTTC. Its translation is CASSLAAGTSGYEQYF.

The chain employs TRBV6-2 or TRBV6-3 and TRBJ1-1; a possible D gene is TRBD1 (6 bases). Deletions cut 0 bases from V and 5 bases from J, with 16 bases between. Germline V gene lookup returns CDR1 MNHEY and CDR2 SVGEGT. This CDR3 is 16 amino acids long. The CDR3 nucleotides are TGTGCCAGCAGTTACTCTACCGGGGGGCAATGGACTGAAGCTTTCTTT. Encoded protein: CASSYSTGGQWTEAFF.

This clonotype was observed once. The gene calls are TRBV11-2 and TRBJ1-4; D uncertain. V lost 6 bases and J 3 bases, leaving 11 bases between the germline ends. From germline, CDR1 is SGHAT and CDR2 FQNNGV. This CDR3 is built from 14 residues. CDR3 loop: CASSIRVSNEKLFF. The CDR3 coding sequence is TGTGCCAGCAGTATCCGGGTTTCTAATGAAAAACTGTTTTTT.

The chain joins TRBV20-1 to TRBJ2-1; TRBD2 might be the D (6 bases). CDR1 DFQATT and CDR2 SNEGSKA come from the germline V gene (reference sequence). Trimming shortened V by 3 bases and J by 6 bases, and 15 bases separated the two germline ends. The CDR3 spans 14 residues. The CDR3 sequence is CSARRAGIANEQFF. The CDR3 DNA sequence: TGCAGTGCTAGGCGTGCGGGGATTGCCAATGAGCAGTTCTTC.

This chain links TRBV28 with TRBJ2-2, with 8 positions matching TRBD1. Germline CDR1 MDHEN, CDR2 SYDVKM. This CDR3 spans 16 amino acids. Losses at the gene ends were 4 bases for V and 6 bases for J; bases not matched to a gene: 10. The CDR3 here is CASSSTGTGGAGELFF. CDR3 nucleotides: TGTGCCAGCAGTTCCACTGGGACAGGAGGAGCCGGGGAGCTGTTTTTT.

This chain joins TRBV20-1 and TRBJ2-3; 8 nucleotides agree with TRBD2. CDR3 length: 14 amino acids. Trimming at V came to 6 bases and at J to 2 bases, leaving 7 bases not matched to a gene. Per germline, CDR1 DFQATT and CDR2 SNEGSKA (reference sequence). CDR3: CSATGLANTDTQYF. Here the CDR3 DNA reads TGCAGTGCCACTGGACTAGCAAACACAGATACGCAGTATTTT.

This rearrangement joins TRBV28 to TRBJ1-2; possibly TRBD1 for D (5 bases). V was clipped by 10 bases and J by 4 bases, with 10 bases between them. CDR3 length equals 11 residues. Germline loops: CDR1 MDHEN, CDR2 SYDVKM. CDR3 DNA sequence: TGTGCCACGCAGGGTAGCTATGGCTACACCTTC. This translates into CATQGSYGYTF.